This T cell receptor beta chain was obtained from a study of T-cell memory formation after mild COVID-19. Of note for this clonotype: Its target is not known.

Study-wide findings and caveats: Whereas later expanders leaned CD4+, clones contracting day 15 to 85 showed a balanced CD4/CD8 makeup.

The V and J ends lost 1 base and 7 bases, in that order; junction bases with no gene match: 8. The germline CDR1 and CDR2 sequences are SGHRS and YFSETQ. The CDR3 extends over 15 amino acids. TCRdb fed the 5' RACE reads into MiXCR, producing one record per CDR3 protein. The sample lists roughly 370,000 distinct CDR3 sequences; approximately 15% were seen once. This sequence joins TRBV5-1 and TRBJ1-5, with 7 positions matching TRBD1. This TCR derives from a man aged 18-30 years who had mild COVID-19 (a few samples of this study predate the infection). Cell type and time point are not known. Sequencing input: PBMCs or a T cell subset sorted from them (not recorded which). The CDR3 protein is CASSLQGGAGQPQHF. In nucleotides, the CDR3 is TGCGCCAGCAGCTTGCAGGGGGGCGCGGGACAGCCCCAGCATTTT.